Below are 19 T cell receptor beta chains sequenced from a single sample in a study of blood T cell repertoires in COVID-19. Produced via immunoSEQ multiplex PCR; TCRdb's table is partial and in-frame only. The sample lists about 130,000 clones; approximately 81% were seen once. The sample was peripheral blood. Receptors originate from a woman in her 50s with acute or convalescent COVID-19.

The chain employs TRBV7-2 and TRBJ1-2; maybe TRBD1 (6 bases). This CDR3 comprises 15 residues. The V end lost 1 base, the J end lost 1 base, and 10 bases lay between the germline ends. In germline, CDR1 is SGHTA, CDR2 FQGNSA. CDR3 nucleotides: TGTGCCAGCAGCTTAGGAACAGGGAATAACTATGGCTACACCTTC. This gives the protein CASSLGTGNNYGYTF.

The chain carries TRBV3-1 (or the pseudogene TRBV3-2) and TRBJ2-1; 10 bases agree with TRBD2. J was trimmed by 8 bases and V by 8 bases; bases with no gene match: 6. The germline gives CDR1 LGHDT, CDR2 YNNKEL (reference sequence). The CDR3 has 13 residues. CDR3 in amino acids: CASGASGRYEQFF. The CDR3 nucleotides are TGTGCCAGCGGGGCTAGCGGGAGATATGAGCAGTTCTTC.

This chain uses TRBV11-2 with TRBJ1-2; no clear D. V was trimmed by 5 bases and J by 8 bases, leaving 6 bases between them. The CDR3 is 10 residues long. The V gene's germline CDR1 is SGHAT and CDR2 FQNNGV. The CDR3, as DNA: TGTGCCAGCAGCCCCGAGGGCTACACCTTC. Amino acids: CASSPEGYTF.

CDR3 in DNA: TGCAGCGTTGAAGTCGTAACGGGTGGCTACACCTTC. Its protein is CSVEVVTGGYTF. The chain employs TRBV29-1 and TRBJ1-2; no reliable D call. The V gene lost 1 base and the J gene lost 7 bases, with 10 bases spanning the gap. The CDR3 is made up of 12 amino acids. CDR1 SQVTM and CDR2 ANQGSEA come from the germline V gene.

The V and J genes are TRBV27 and TRBJ1-4, with 9 bases that match TRBD1. V shed 6 bases, J shed 0 bases, and the junction held 11 bases outside the gene matches. Germline V CDR1 and CDR2: MNHEY, SMNVEV (reference sequence). This CDR3 has 18 residues. The CDR3 is CASRRRTGDLATNEKLFF. The CDR3 DNA is TGTGCCAGCAGGAGACGGACAGGGGATTTGGCAACTAATGAAAAACTGTTTTTT. Supplemented by reference TRBV27 and TRBJ1-4, the full variable domain reads EAQVTQNPRYLITVTGKKLTVTCSQNMNHEYMSWYRQDPGLGLRQIYYSMNVEVTDKGDVPEGYKVSRKEKRNFPLILESPSPNQTSLYFCASRRRTGDLATNEKLFFGSGTQLSVL.

With regard to this clone: The sample holds other DNA sequences that translate to the same CDR3. The chain recombines TRBV15 with TRBJ2-1, with a possible D match to TRBD1 (6 bases). Germline V gene lookup returns CDR1 LNHNV and CDR2 YYDKDF (reference sequence). Trimming took off 0 bases at V and 1 base at J, with 7 bases between the two ends. The length of the CDR3 is 15 residues. The CDR3 DNA sequence: TGTGCCACCAGCAGAGACAGGGGATCCTACAATGAGCAGTTCTTC. Its protein is CATSRDRGSYNEQFF.

This clone was found a few times. V is TRBV11-2 and J is TRBJ2-2, with 11 bases matching TRBD2. Germline CDR1 is SGHAT and CDR2 is FQNNGV. Trimming took 4 bases from V and 4 from J; bases not matched to a gene: 11. This CDR3 spans 18 amino acids. The CDR3 region is CASSSLSRLAGPTGELFF. The CDR3 DNA is TGTGCCAGCAGCTCCCTCTCTCGACTAGCGGGACCCACCGGGGAGCTGTTTTTT. Filled out from reference TRBV11-2 and TRBJ2-2, the complete variable domain reads EAGVAQSPRYKIIEKRQSVAFWCNPISGHATLYWYQQILGQGPKLLIQFQNNGVVDDSQLPKDRFSAERLKGVDSTLKIQPAKLEDSAVYLCASSSLSRLAGPTGELFFGEGSRLTVL.

The CDR3 protein is CASSLELYTGELFF. DNA for the CDR3: TGTGCCAGCAGCTTAGAACTTTACACCGGGGAGCTGTTTTTT. The chain combines TRBV7-2 with TRBJ2-2; D uncertain. The V gene's germline CDR1 is SGHTA and CDR2 FQGNSA. This CDR3 is built from 14 residues. The V gene lost 1 base and the J gene lost 3 bases, with 6 bases spanning the gap.

The rearrangement joins TRBV7-2 to TRBJ1-5; TRBD1 aligns across 8 bases. The CDR3 loop spans 14 amino acids. After removal of 4 bases from V and 5 bases from J, the junction contained 4 bases not matched to a gene. Germline V lookup: CDR1 SGHTA, CDR2 FQGNSA. CDR3 sequence reads: CASSSWDRYQPQHF. The CDR3 DNA reads as TGTGCCAGCAGCTCTTGGGACAGGTATCAGCCCCAGCATTTT.

V usage is TRBV7-2 and J usage is TRBJ2-1, with 8 bases identical to TRBD2. The CDR3 is 14 residues long. In germline, CDR1 is SGHTA, CDR2 FQGNSA. J gave up 1 base and V 5 bases, and 1 base lay outside the gene matches. The CDR3 bases are TGTGCCAGCAGCCGGGGGGGATCCTACAATGAGCAGTTCTTC. Translation gives CASSRGGSYNEQFF.

This clone was seen only a few times. The gene calls are TRBV30 and TRBJ1-5; no reliable D call. V gave up 5 bases and J gave up 0 bases, with 8 bases separating them. The CDR3 runs to 13 residues. Per the germline V gene, CDR1 is GTSNPN and CDR2 is SVGIG (reference sequence). The CDR3 reads CAWGEDSNQPQHF. CDR3 coding DNA: TGTGCCTGGGGGGAGGATAGCAATCAGCCCCAGCATTTT. The whole variable domain, filled in from reference TRBV30 and TRBJ1-5, reads SQTIHQWPATLVQPVGSPLSLECTVEGTSNPNLYWYRQAAGRGLQLLFYSVGIGQISSEVPQNLSASRPQDRQFILSSKKLLLSDSGFYLCAWGEDSNQPQHFGDGTRLSIL.

The rearrangement joins TRBV6-4 to TRBJ2-2; no clear D gene. CDR1 and CDR2 from the germline V gene are MRHNA and SNTAGT. This CDR3 region has 13 residues. Trimming took 6 bases from V and 2 from J, leaving 7 bases between them. This chain's CDR3 is CASRDQNTGELFF. The CDR3 bases are TGTGCCAGCAGAGACCAAAACACCGGGGAGCTGTTTTTT.

J is TRBJ2-1 and V is TRBV9; D not resolved. Between the trimmed V and J ends, which lost 1 base and 5 bases, there was a span of 10 bases. Germline CDR1 and CDR2: SGDLS and YYNGEE. This CDR3 has 14 residues. The CDR3 DNA reads TGTGCCAGCAGCGTATTTCAGGTTGACAATGAGCAGTTCTTC. Its protein is CASSVFQVDNEQFF.

This clone was seen a single time. The chain employs TRBV3-1 (or the pseudogene TRBV3-2) and TRBJ2-7; the match to TRBD2 covers 9 bases. The trim removed 3 bases at V and 3 bases at J, leaving 6 bases unmatched. This CDR3 is 15 amino acids long. Per the germline V gene, CDR1 is LGHDT and CDR2 is YNNKEL (reference sequence). The CDR3 here is CASSQWTSEYYEQYF. The CDR3 region has the DNA TGTGCCAGCAGCCAGTGGACTAGCGAGTACTACGAGCAGTACTTC.

The V gene is TRBV5-1, the J gene TRBJ2-1; TRBD2 aligns across 7 bases. Germline loops: CDR1 SGHRS, CDR2 YFSETQ. V shed 4 bases, J shed 2 bases, and the junction held 9 bases outside the gene matches. This CDR3 spans 16 amino acids. Here the CDR3 DNA reads TGCGCCAGCAGCCCCCTCGGGGCGGGAGCCTACAATGAGCAGTTCTTC. This codes for CASSPLGAGAYNEQFF.

This chain uses TRBV13 with TRBJ2-3, with 13 bases identical to TRBD2. The CDR3 length is 17 residues. The germline gives CDR1 PRHDT, CDR2 FYEKMQ (reference sequence). V shed 5 bases and J 6 bases; nucleotides not matched to a gene: 11. The CDR3 nucleotides read TGTGCCAGCAGCGCCCGATCGGGACTAGCGGGATACGATACGCAGTATTTT. It specifies CASSARSGLAGYDTQYF.

This rearrangement joins TRBV2 to TRBJ1-2, with 8 bases aligning to TRBD1. Looked up from germline, CDR1 is SNHLY and CDR2 is FYNNEI. V gave up 6 bases and J gave up 2 bases; unmatched junction bases: 8. The CDR3 runs 15 residues. The CDR3 protein is CASRKETGENYGYTF. The CDR3 coding sequence is TGTGCCAGCAGAAAAGAGACAGGGGAAAACTATGGCTACACCTTC. Looking up the rest from reference TRBV2 and TRBJ1-2 gives the full variable domain: EPEVTQTPSHQVTQMGQEVILRCVPISNHLYFYWYRQILGQKVEFLVSFYNNEISEKSEIFDDQFSVERPDGSNFTLKIRSTKLEDSAMYFCASRKETGENYGYTFGSGTRLTVV.

The gene calls are TRBV9 and TRBJ2-7; no reliable D call. V was clipped by 0 bases and J by 2 bases, with 6 bases between them. The CDR3 sequence is 13 residues long. CDR1 is SGDLS, CDR2 YYNGEE, per germline. CDR3 in amino acids: CASSVGDTYEQYF. The CDR3 coding sequence is TGTGCCAGCAGCGTAGGCGATACCTACGAGCAGTACTTC.

This clone is judged medium-sized (0.01 to 0.1%). For the CDR3, the DNA is TGCAGCGTTCCCAGGGCAGGAGGCTACACCTTC. Translated: CSVPRAGGYTF. The chain has TRBV29-1 and TRBJ1-2, with a tentative D call TRBD1 (5 bases). CDR1 SQVTM and CDR2 ANQGSEA come from the germline V gene. Trimming took 5 bases from V and 8 from J, leaving 12 bases between them. This CDR3 comprises 11 residues.